One sample yielded the 10 T cell receptor beta chains listed below, sequenced in a study of T-cell memory formation after mild COVID-19. One entry per CDR3 protein, called by TCRdb with MiXCR from the 5' RACE reads. The top ten hold around a fifth of the sample, which has fewer than 350,000 distinct CDR3 sequences, around 8% seen once. What was sequenced was PBMCs or a T cell subset sorted from them (not recorded which). These receptor sequences come from a man between 18 and 35 years old who had mild COVID-19 (a few samples of this study predate the infection). Cell type and time point are not known.

The chain combines TRBV24-1 with TRBJ2-1; 10 bases match TRBD2. Trimming took 6 bases from V and 8 from J; bases not matched to a gene: 9. The CDR3 is 15 amino acids. Germline assignment: CDR1 KGHDR and CDR2 SFDVKD. DNA of the CDR3: TGTGCCACCAGTCTCGGGACTAGCGCGTCGGATGAGCAGTTCTTC. This encodes CATSLGTSASDEQFF.

This clonotype has just a few counts. V and J are TRBV9 and TRBJ1-5, with D perhaps TRBD1 (5 bases). The CDR3 extends over 14 amino acids. Trimming shortened V by 8 bases and J by 5 bases, and 17 bases separated the two germline ends. Germline values: CDR1 SGDLS, CDR2 YYNGEE. The CDR3 DNA is TGTGCCAGTGGTTTAGGGGTCCTTGATCAGCCCCAGCATTTT. Translating it yields CASGLGVLDQPQHF.

This clonotype was detected a few times. The chain carries TRBV20-1 and TRBJ2-3; possibly TRBD1 for D (5 bases). The V end lost 3 bases, the J end lost 4 bases, and 14 bases lay between the germline ends. CDR3 length: 14 amino acids. Germline values: CDR1 DFQATT, CDR2 SNEGSKA (reference sequence). The CDR3, as DNA: TGCAGTGCTAGGGTAGGGGCCTCGGCAGATACGCAGTATTTT. It encodes CSARVGASADTQYF.

The chain couples TRBV7-9 to TRBJ2-3; TRBD2 aligns across 10 bases. Trimming at V came to 7 bases and at J to 8 bases, leaving 12 bases not matched to a gene. CDR3 length equals 15 residues. Looked up from germline, CDR1 is SEHNR and CDR2 is FQNEAQ (reference sequence). The CDR3 here is CASTQRGGVLGTQYF. The CDR3 DNA reads as TGTGCCAGCACCCAGCGGGGGGGCGTTTTGGGTACGCAGTATTTT.

The chain couples TRBV10-3 to TRBJ1-4, with no clear D. Deletions cut 0 bases from V and 0 bases from J, with 5 bases between. This CDR3 contains 15 residues. From germline, CDR1 is ENHRY and CDR2 SYGVKD. CDR3 protein: CAISESQTTNEKLFF. The CDR3 DNA follows: TGTGCCATCAGTGAGTCCCAGACAACTAATGAAAAACTGTTTTTT.

There are many counts of this clonotype. This chain joins TRBV4-1 and TRBJ1-2, with 7 nucleotides matching TRBD1. The CDR3 sequence is 15 residues long. The V and J ends lost 1 base and 1 base, in that order; junction bases with no gene match: 3. Germline assignment: CDR1 MGHRA and CDR2 YSYEKL. DNA for the CDR3: TGCGCCAGCAGCCAAGTTCGGGACAGTAACTATGGCTACACCTTC. It yields the protein CASSQVRDSNYGYTF.

This clonotype has just a few counts. This chain uses TRBV7-8 with TRBJ2-5; D uncertain. CDR3 length: 16 amino acids. Germline lookup yields CDR1 SGHVS and CDR2 FQNEAQ. Between the trimmed V and J ends, which lost 2 bases and 5 bases, there was a span of 18 bases. The CDR3 sequence is CASSLRTPALAETQYF. The DNA for the CDR3 is TGTGCCAGCAGCTTACGAACTCCTGCCCTCGCGGAGACCCAGTACTTC.

The CDR3 DNA reads as TGTGCCAGCAGCTACGTCGGGGTGCGGCCCCAGCATTTT. It specifies CASSYVGVRPQHF. The V and J genes are TRBV7-2 and TRBJ1-5; no reliable D call. The CDR3 extends over 13 amino acids. V lost 4 bases to trimming and J lost 9 bases, with 13 bases between them. In germline, CDR1 is SGHTA, CDR2 FQGNSA.

This clonotype was seen more than once but under ten times. The chain couples TRBV18 to TRBJ2-7, with D perhaps matching TRBD2 (6 bases). There are 18 residues in the CDR3. Per germline, CDR1 KGHSH and CDR2 LQKENI. The V end was cut by 0 bases, the J end by 2 bases, with 20 bases between. CDR3 DNA sequence: TGTGCCAGCTCACCACCGGAGGGTGCCAGGGTTAGGACCTACGAGCAGTACTTC. This sequence encodes CASSPPEGARVRTYEQYF.

V gene TRBV20-1 combines with J gene TRBJ2-3; D gene unclear. The V end lost 6 bases, the J end lost 3 bases, and 10 bases lay between the germline ends. Germline CDR1 DFQATT, CDR2 SNEGSKA (reference sequence). The CDR3 length is 12 residues. The CDR3 protein is CSALRATDTQYF. The CDR3 nucleotides read TGCAGTGCCCTCCGAGCAACAGATACGCAGTATTTT.